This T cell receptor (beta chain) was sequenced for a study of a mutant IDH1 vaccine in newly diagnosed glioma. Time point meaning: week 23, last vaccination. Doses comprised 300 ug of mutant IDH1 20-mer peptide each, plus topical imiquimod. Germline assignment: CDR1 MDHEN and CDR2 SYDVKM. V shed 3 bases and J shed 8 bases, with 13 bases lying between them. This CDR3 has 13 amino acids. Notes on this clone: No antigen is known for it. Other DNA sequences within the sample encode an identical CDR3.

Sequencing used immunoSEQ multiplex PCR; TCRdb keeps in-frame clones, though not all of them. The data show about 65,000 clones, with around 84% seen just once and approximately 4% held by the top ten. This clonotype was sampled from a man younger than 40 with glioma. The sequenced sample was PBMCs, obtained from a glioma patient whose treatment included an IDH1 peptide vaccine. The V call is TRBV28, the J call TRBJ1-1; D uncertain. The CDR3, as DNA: TGTGCCAGCAGTTTGTTAGGAAACCCCGAAGCTTTCTTT. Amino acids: CASSLLGNPEAFF.